These 23 T cell receptor beta chains were sequenced from one sample in a study of PD-1 blockade in classical Hodgkin lymphoma. Sequenced by immunoSEQ multiplex PCR; TCRdb stores in-frame clones only, minus some. The table includes tens of thousands of clones, 60% to 75% detected once. Time point denoted: cycle 4 day 1 (C4D1), after five to seven weeks of nivolumab. With no exception, relapse followed autologous stem cell transplantation in all patients, and brentuximab vedotin exposure varied. The specimen comprised peripheral blood mononuclear cells (PBMCs), sampled before the fourth cycle of nivolumab. These receptors were collected from a human donor with classical Hodgkin lymphoma.

The chain employs TRBV5-5 and TRBJ2-7; D call uncertain. Germline CDR1 reads SGHKS; CDR2 reads YYEKEE (reference sequence). CDR3 length: 13 amino acids. V gave up 2 bases and J gave up 3 bases, with 9 bases separating them. CDR3 DNA sequence: TGTGCCAGCAGCTTTGATACAGACTACGAGCAGTACTTC. It yields the protein CASSFDTDYEQYF. The whole variable domain, filled in from reference TRBV5-5 and TRBJ2-7, reads DAGVTQSPTHLIKTRGQQVTLRCSPISGHKSVSWYQQVLGQGPQFIFQYYEKEERGRGNFPDRFSARQFPNYSSELNVNALLLGDSALYLCASSFDTDYEQYFGPGTRLTVT.

This clone was recorded a few times. V gene TRBV5-5 combines with J gene TRBJ1-4; D unresolved. This CDR3 is 15 amino acids long. CDR1 and CDR2 (germline): SGHKS, YYEKEE (reference sequence). The V gene lost 2 bases and the J gene lost 0 bases, with 8 bases spanning the gap. The CDR3 sequence: CASSLISATNEKLFF. The CDR3 region has the DNA TGTGCCAGCAGCTTAATATCAGCAACTAATGAAAAACTGTTTTTT.

The chain has TRBV7-2 and TRBJ1-4; 8 bases fit TRBD1. V gave up 5 bases and J gave up 10 bases; unmatched junction bases: 3. Germline values: CDR1 SGHTA, CDR2 FQGNSA. This CDR3 has 12 residues. The CDR3 protein is CASSLDRGKLFF. CDR3 nucleotide sequence: TGTGCCAGCAGCCTAGACAGGGGAAAACTGTTTTTT.

Concerning this clone: Germline is not matched at one junction end, which may reflect a read error. The chain carries TRBV5-3 and TRBJ2-2; D remains ambiguous. TRBV5-3 belongs to the ORF category, with a function that is uncertain. This CDR3 contains 15 residues. The CDR3 reads CASSFGGKNTGELFF. The CDR3 DNA is TGTGCCAGCAGCTTCGGTGGAAAGAACACCGGGGAGCTGTTTTTT.

J is TRBJ1-2 and V is TRBV15; no definite D call. V was shortened by 5 bases and J by 2 bases, with 6 bases between the two germline ends. Germline V CDR1 and CDR2: LNHNV, YYDKDF (reference sequence). This CDR3 contains 12 residues. Written as DNA, the CDR3 is TGTGCCACCAGCGTAGAGAACTATGGCTACACCTTC. It codes for CATSVENYGYTF.

V gene TRBV30 combines with J gene TRBJ1-1; no firm D call. Germline V CDR1 and CDR2: GTSNPN, SVGIG (reference sequence). Trimming took 1 base from V and 1 from J, leaving 10 bases between them. The CDR3 extends over 14 amino acids. CDR3 in amino acids: CAWSALGRNTEAFF. The CDR3 DNA sequence: TGTGCCTGGAGTGCCCTGGGGAGGAACACTGAAGCTTTCTTT.

The V call is TRBV7-2, the J call TRBJ2-7; the match to TRBD1 covers 11 bases. Germline assignment: CDR1 SGHTA and CDR2 FQGNSA. V was clipped by 3 bases and J by 3 bases; unmatched bases: 4. The CDR3 length is 15 residues. CDR3 protein: CASSFSGTGGYEQYF. In DNA, the CDR3 is TGTGCCAGCAGCTTTTCCGGGACAGGGGGCTACGAGCAGTACTTC.

The chain combines TRBV19 with TRBJ1-3; D perhaps matches TRBD1 (6 bases). CDR1 and CDR2 from the germline V gene are LNHDA and SQIVND (reference sequence). Trimming stripped 6 bases from V and 5 bases from J, with 14 bases between. The CDR3 is 14 residues long. CDR3 DNA: TGTGCCAGTAGAGACCGACAGGTCAGAAACACCATATATTTT. Amino acids: CASRDRQVRNTIYF.

The genes are TRBV7-9 and TRBJ1-6; 10 nucleotides agree with TRBD1. The J segment lost 9 bases and the V segment lost 2 bases, leaving 1 base of the junction unmatched. The CDR3 loop spans 14 amino acids. Germline V CDR1 and CDR2: SEHNR, FQNEAQ (reference sequence). Here the CDR3 DNA reads TGTGCCAGCAGCTTAAGGGACAGGGGTTCACCCCTCCACTTT. It is translated as CASSLRDRGSPLHF.

The sample holds a few counts of this clone. This chain joins TRBV2 and TRBJ2-4; possible D gene TRBD1, 6 bases. This CDR3 is built from 16 residues. The V end lost 2 bases, the J end lost 1 base, and 12 bases lay between the germline ends. CDR1 and CDR2 (germline): SNHLY, FYNNEI. CDR3 in DNA: TGTGCCAGCAGTGAAATGGGGGCGAGGGCCAAAAACATTCAGTACTTC. It encodes CASSEMGARAKNIQYF.

This clone was seen more than once but under ten times. The J gene is TRBJ1-3, the V gene TRBV11-2, with D perhaps matching TRBD1 (5 bases). In germline, CDR1 is SGHAT, CDR2 FQNNGV. V was cut by 5 bases and J by 0 bases, with 14 bases left in between. This CDR3 has 16 amino acids. The CDR3 sequence is CASSGPNGGSGNTIYF. The DNA for the CDR3 is TGTGCCAGCAGCGGACCGAACGGGGGCTCTGGAAACACCATATATTTT.

V is TRBV6-5 and J is TRBJ2-2, with 10 nucleotides matching TRBD1. The J segment lost 7 bases and the V segment lost 4 bases, leaving 9 bases of the junction unmatched. This CDR3 comprises 16 residues. Germline values: CDR1 MNHEY, CDR2 SVGAGI. The CDR3 region is CASSSLRDRGVGELFF. The CDR3 DNA is TGTGCCAGCAGTTCCCTCCGGGACAGGGGAGTCGGGGAGCTGTTTTTT.

The genes are TRBV6-1 and TRBJ2-7; D might be TRBD1 (7 bases). The CDR3 has 15 amino acids. Germline-derived CDR1 and CDR2 are MNHNS and SASEGT. V gave up 9 bases and J gave up 0 bases, with 18 bases separating them. The CDR3 DNA reads as TGTGCCAGTTGGAGGGGGACAGTCGCCTCCTACGAGCAGTACTTC. Its protein is CASWRGTVASYEQYF.

This chain links TRBV19 with TRBJ2-1; D possibly corresponds to TRBD2 (5 bases). The CDR3 contains 16 residues. V dropped 7 bases and J dropped 8 bases, with 24 bases sitting between them. CDR1 and CDR2 from the germline V gene are LNHDA and SQIVND (reference sequence). CDR3 DNA: TGTGCCAGTACAGGAGGACCTGCTTGGGTTATCGATGAGCAGTTCTTC. The encoded protein is CASTGGPAWVIDEQFF.

The chain joins TRBV6-5 to TRBJ1-2; D is unresolved. The V gene lost 0 bases and the J gene lost 3 bases, with 8 bases spanning the gap. CDR1 and CDR2 (germline): MNHEY, SVGAGI. The CDR3 contains 14 residues. The CDR3 region has the DNA TGTGCCAGCAGTTACTCGATGGCGGACTATGGCTACACCTTC. Protein product: CASSYSMADYGYTF.

The chain carries TRBV7-9 and TRBJ1-1; D unclear. This CDR3 is built from 16 residues. V lost 1 base and J 1 base, leaving 13 bases between the germline ends. The V gene's germline CDR1 is SEHNR and CDR2 FQNEAQ (reference sequence). As DNA, the CDR3 is TGTGCCAGCAGCTTAGAATGGTGGGGTGGGAACACTGAAGCTTTCTTT. Translation gives CASSLEWWGGNTEAFF.

This clone has a handful of counts. J is TRBJ1-1 and V is TRBV5-1; D is possibly TRBD1 (5 bases). Germline CDR1 is SGHRS and CDR2 is YFSETQ. The ends were cut back, 4 bases at V and 0 bases at J, with 13 bases in the middle. The CDR3 is 15 residues long. The CDR3, as DNA: TGCGCCAGCAGCCCCCAGACAGCGGTGAACACTGAAGCTTTCTTT. It encodes CASSPQTAVNTEAFF.

The V and J genes are TRBV6-6 and TRBJ1-1; the match to TRBD1 covers 9 bases. V gave up 8 bases and J gave up 3 bases; unmatched junction bases: 4. Germline lookup yields CDR1 MNHNY and CDR2 SVGAGI (reference sequence). This CDR3 contains 13 residues. The CDR3 protein is CASARQGDTEAFF. CDR3 nucleotides: TGTGCCAGCGCAAGACAGGGGGACACTGAAGCTTTCTTT.

The chain links TRBV5-1 to TRBJ1-1, with 9 positions matching TRBD1. The CDR3 has 15 amino acids. CDR1 and CDR2 (germline): SGHRS, YFSETQ. V dropped 2 bases and J dropped 4; count of bases not matched to a gene: 6. The CDR3 nucleotides read TGCGCCAGCAGCTTTTGGGACAGGGAGACCACTGAAGCTTTCTTT. It yields the protein CASSFWDRETTEAFF.

The chain has TRBV10-3 and TRBJ2-7, with TRBD1 matching over 10 bases. From germline, CDR1 is ENHRY and CDR2 SYGVKD. The CDR3 is 16 amino acids. V was pared by 6 bases and J by 4 bases, with 12 bases of the junction left unmatched. CDR3: CAIRSMGQGWSYEQYF. For the CDR3, the DNA is TGTGCCATCAGATCAATGGGACAGGGGTGGTCATACGAGCAGTACTTC.

V usage is TRBV7-9 and J usage is TRBJ1-3, with D perhaps TRBD1 (6 bases). Between the trimmed V and J ends, which lost 5 bases and 4 bases, there was a span of 12 bases. Germline loops: CDR1 SEHNR, CDR2 FQNEAQ (reference sequence). CDR3 length equals 14 residues. CDR3 sequence: CASSPGHPGNTIYF. The CDR3 DNA reads TGTGCCAGCAGCCCGGGACATCCGGGAAACACCATATATTTT. Combining the CDR3 with reference TRBV7-9 and TRBJ1-3 gives the whole variable domain DTGVSQNPRHKITKRGQNVTFRCDPISEHNRLYWYRQTLGQGPEFLTYFQNEAQLEKSRLLSDRFSAERPKGSFSTLEIQRTEQGDSAMYLCASSPGHPGNTIYFGEGSWLTVV.

V gene TRBV4-3 combines with J gene TRBJ1-2; D gene unclear. The germline V gene encodes CDR1 LGHNA and CDR2 YSLEER. The length of the CDR3 is 14 residues. V gave up 4 bases and J gave up 4 bases, with 13 bases separating them. The CDR3 DNA follows: TGCGCCAGCAGCCCGTCCCGGGAAGGCTATGGCTACACCTTC. Its protein product is CASSPSREGYGYTF.

V is TRBV27 and J is TRBJ1-2; 8 bases fit TRBD1. The CDR3 runs to 14 residues. Per germline, CDR1 MNHEY and CDR2 SMNVEV (reference sequence). Germline trimming cut 2 bases from V and 6 bases from J; bases unmatched to any gene: 5. CDR3 residues: CASSLDRGFDGYTF. The DNA for the CDR3 is TGTGCCAGCAGTTTAGACAGGGGATTTGATGGCTACACCTTC.